Below are 10 T cell receptor beta chains sequenced from a single sample in a study of blood T cell repertoires in COVID-19. Generated by immunoSEQ multiplex PCR, the TCRdb table keeps only in-frame clones and is missing some. The sample lists 200,000 to 250,000 clones, more than 80% occurring once. Input material: PBMCs or T cells enriched from blood (not recorded which). The source is a middle-aged woman with acute COVID-19.

The chain employs TRBV4-2 and TRBJ2-1; 11 bases match TRBD2. Germline CDR1 LGHNA, CDR2 YNFKEQ. The V segment lost 5 bases and the J segment 5 bases; nucleotides outside the gene matches: 8. This CDR3 has 16 residues. The CDR3 loop reads CASSALLAGGNNEQFF. The CDR3 bases are TGTGCCAGCAGCGCCCTATTAGCGGGGGGGAACAATGAGCAGTTCTTC.

This clone was detected only a few times. The CDR3 loop is CASSPGRVVYGYTF. CDR3 DNA: TGTGCCAGCAGCCCGGGGAGGGTTGTCTATGGCTACACCTTC. The chain joins TRBV5-6 to TRBJ1-2; no firm D call. Looked up from germline, CDR1 is SGHDT and CDR2 is YYEEEE. The CDR3 has 14 residues. Trimming left V 4 bases short and J 4 bases short, with 14 bases between.

This sequence joins TRBV27 and TRBJ1-4; D ambiguous. CDR3 length equals 15 residues. Germline CDR1 and CDR2: MNHEY and SMNVEV (reference sequence). V lost 6 bases and J lost 4, with 15 bases in between. CDR3 DNA: TGTGCCAGCAGGAGGGCAGGCAGCGGTAATGAAAAACTGTTTTTT. Amino acid sequence: CASRRAGSGNEKLFF.

J is TRBJ1-3 and V is TRBV2; tentatively, D is TRBD1 (6 bases). V was pared by 7 bases and J by 0 bases, with 10 bases between. The CDR3 runs 14 residues. Germline CDR1 SNHLY, CDR2 FYNNEI. In DNA form, the CDR3 reads TGTGCCAGCAAAGACAGGAGCTCTGGAAACACCATATATTTT. It specifies CASKDRSSGNTIYF.

This CDR3 is CASRDRGSTEAFF. The CDR3, as DNA: TGTGCCAGCAGGGACAGGGGATCCACTGAAGCTTTCTTT. The V call is TRBV12-3 or TRBV12-4, the J call TRBJ1-1, with 9 bases identical to TRBD1. J was trimmed by 4 bases and V by 6 bases; bases with no gene match: 3. The CDR3 consists of 13 residues.

The V call is TRBV6-5, the J call TRBJ1-4, with D hard to call. Between the trimmed V and J ends, which lost 5 bases and 6 bases, there was a span of 16 bases. The CDR3 is made up of 15 amino acids. CDR1 and CDR2 from the germline V gene are MNHEY and SVGAGI. CDR3 bases: TGTGCCAGCAGTCCGACGGAGGGCTCCCATGAAAAACTGTTTTTT. Protein sequence: CASSPTEGSHEKLFF.

V usage is TRBV29-1 and J usage is TRBJ2-3; possibly TRBD1 for D (5 bases). The germline V gene encodes CDR1 SQVTM and CDR2 ANQGSEA. This CDR3 is 12 amino acids long. The V end lost 3 bases, the J end lost 2 bases, and 6 bases lay between the germline ends. DNA for the CDR3: TGCAGCGTTGAGACAGACACAGATACGCAGTATTTT. The encoded protein is CSVETDTDTQYF.

The chain employs TRBV7-3 and TRBJ1-6; no clear D gene. Germline V lookup: CDR1 SGHTA, CDR2 FQGTGA. With 1 base removed from V and 0 bases from J, the gap between germline ends came to 7 bases. The CDR3 has 16 amino acids. CDR3 protein: CASSLRPRSYNSPLHF. CDR3 nucleotide sequence: TGTGCCAGCAGCTTAAGGCCCCGCTCCTATAATTCACCCCTCCACTTT.

Only a few counts were recorded for this clone. The CDR3 coding sequence is TGTGCCAGTAGTATAGATCAAGCCACAGGGGGCAATCAGCCCCAGCATTTT. It specifies CASSIDQATGGNQPQHF. The rearrangement joins TRBV19 to TRBJ1-5, with 7 bases lining up with TRBD1. The CDR3 has 17 residues. The germline V gene encodes CDR1 LNHDA and CDR2 SQIVND (reference sequence). Trimming cost V 0 bases and J 2 bases; bases outside gene matches: 7.

Here the CDR3 DNA reads TGTGCCAGCAGCTACCTTCGTCGGGGGGCCATCGGGGAGCTGTTTTTT. Its translation is CASSYLRRGAIGELFF. The chain couples TRBV7-3 to TRBJ2-2, with a tentative D call TRBD2 (7 bases). Germline CDR1 and CDR2: SGHTA and FQGTGA. This CDR3 contains 16 residues. V was cut by 4 bases and J by 7 bases, with 19 bases left in between. Combining the CDR3 with reference TRBV7-3 and TRBJ2-2 gives the whole variable domain GAGVSQTPSNKVTEKGKYVELRCDPISGHTALYWYRQSLGQGPEFLIYFQGTGAADDSGLPNDRFFAVRPEGSVSTLKIQRTERGDSAVYLCASSYLRRGAIGELFFGEGSRLTVL.